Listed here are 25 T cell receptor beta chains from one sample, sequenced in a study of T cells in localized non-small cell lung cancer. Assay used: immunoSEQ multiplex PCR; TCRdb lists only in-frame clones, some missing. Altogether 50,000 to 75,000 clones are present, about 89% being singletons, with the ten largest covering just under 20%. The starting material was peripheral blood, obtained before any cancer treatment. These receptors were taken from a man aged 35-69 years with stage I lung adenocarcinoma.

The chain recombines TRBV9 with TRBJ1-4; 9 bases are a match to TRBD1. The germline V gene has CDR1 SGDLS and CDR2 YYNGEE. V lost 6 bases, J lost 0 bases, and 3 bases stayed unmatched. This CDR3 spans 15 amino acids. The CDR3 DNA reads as TGTGCCAGCACCCGACAGGGGGCAACTAATGAAAAACTGTTTTTT. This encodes CASTRQGATNEKLFF.

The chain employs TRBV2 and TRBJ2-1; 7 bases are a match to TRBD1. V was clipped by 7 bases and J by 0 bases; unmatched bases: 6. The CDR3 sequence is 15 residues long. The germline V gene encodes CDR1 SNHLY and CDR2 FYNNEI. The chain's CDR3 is CASMTGSSSYNEQFF. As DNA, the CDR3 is TGTGCCAGCATGACAGGGTCCAGCTCCTACAATGAGCAGTTCTTC.

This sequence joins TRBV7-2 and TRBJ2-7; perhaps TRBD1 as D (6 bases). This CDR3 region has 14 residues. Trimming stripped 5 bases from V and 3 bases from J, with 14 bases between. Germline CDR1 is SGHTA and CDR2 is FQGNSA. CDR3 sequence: CASSQETGNYEQYF. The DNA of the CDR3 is TGTGCCAGCAGCCAAGAGACAGGAAACTACGAGCAGTACTTC.

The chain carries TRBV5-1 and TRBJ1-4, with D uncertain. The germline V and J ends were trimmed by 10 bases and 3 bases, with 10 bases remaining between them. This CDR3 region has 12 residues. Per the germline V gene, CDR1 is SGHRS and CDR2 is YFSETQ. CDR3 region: CAASMANEKLFF. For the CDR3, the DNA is TGCGCCGCCTCAATGGCTAATGAAAAACTGTTTTTT.

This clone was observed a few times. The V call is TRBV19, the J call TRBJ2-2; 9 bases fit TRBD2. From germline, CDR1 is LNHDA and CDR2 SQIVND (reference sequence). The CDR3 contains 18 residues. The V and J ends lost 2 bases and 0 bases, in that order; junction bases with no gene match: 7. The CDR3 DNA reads TGTGCCAGTAGTATACCAGGCGGGAGGGCCGCGAACACCGGGGAGCTGTTTTTT. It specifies CASSIPGGRAANTGELFF. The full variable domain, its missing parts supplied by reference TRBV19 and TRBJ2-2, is DGGITQSPKYLFRKEGQNVTLSCEQNLNHDAMYWYRQDPGQGLRLIYYSQIVNDFQKGDIAEGYSVSREKKESFPLTVTSAQKNPTAFYLCASSIPGGRAANTGELFFGEGSRLTVL.

The CDR3 region has the DNA TGTGCCACCAACGACAGGGTGGGAGAGCAGTACTTC. This sequence encodes CATNDRVGEQYF. The chain uses TRBV19 and TRBJ2-7; 7 bases map to TRBD1. V was pared by 10 bases and J by 7 bases, with 10 bases of the junction left unmatched. There are 12 residues in the CDR3. Germline CDR1 and CDR2: LNHDA and SQIVND (reference sequence).

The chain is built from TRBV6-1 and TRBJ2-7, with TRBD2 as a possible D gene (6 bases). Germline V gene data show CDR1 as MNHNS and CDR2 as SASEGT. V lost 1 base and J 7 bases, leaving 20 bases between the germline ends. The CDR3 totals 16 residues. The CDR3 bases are TGTGCCAGCAGTGAAGACCTGTTTGCGGGATCGGGAGAGCAGTACTTC. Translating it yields CASSEDLFAGSGEQYF.

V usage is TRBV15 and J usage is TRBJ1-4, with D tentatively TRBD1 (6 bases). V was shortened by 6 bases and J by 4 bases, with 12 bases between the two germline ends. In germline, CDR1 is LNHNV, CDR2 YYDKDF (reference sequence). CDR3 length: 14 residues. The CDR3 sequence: CATRETGDNEKLFF. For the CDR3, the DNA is TGTGCCACCAGGGAGACAGGCGATAATGAAAAACTGTTTTTT.

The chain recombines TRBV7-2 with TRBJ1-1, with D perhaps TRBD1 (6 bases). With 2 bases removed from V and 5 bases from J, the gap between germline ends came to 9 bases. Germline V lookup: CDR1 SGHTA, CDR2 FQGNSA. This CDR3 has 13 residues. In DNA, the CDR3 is TGTGCCAGCAGCTTAAGTAGGGGGACTGAAGCTTTCTTT. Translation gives CASSLSRGTEAFF.

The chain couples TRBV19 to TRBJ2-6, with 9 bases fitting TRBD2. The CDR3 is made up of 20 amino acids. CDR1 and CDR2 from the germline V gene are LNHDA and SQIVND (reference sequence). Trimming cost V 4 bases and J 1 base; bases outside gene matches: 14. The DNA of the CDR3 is TGTGCCAGTAGTACCCACCGGGGCGGGAGGGCCGTGTCTGGGGCCAACGTCCTGACTTTC. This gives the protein CASSTHRGGRAVSGANVLTF.

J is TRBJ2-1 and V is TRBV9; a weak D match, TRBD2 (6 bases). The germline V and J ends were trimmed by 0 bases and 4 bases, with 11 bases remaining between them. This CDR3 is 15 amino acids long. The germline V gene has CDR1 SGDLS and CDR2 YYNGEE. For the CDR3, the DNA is TGTGCCAGCAGCGTAGCGTCTAGCGAGTACAATGAGCAGTTCTTC. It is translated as CASSVASSEYNEQFF.

The CDR3 nucleotides are TGTGCCAGCAGCCCGGCTAGTATTCTTCATGAGCAGTTCTTC. Translating it yields CASSPASILHEQFF. V and J are TRBV5-6 and TRBJ2-1; the D is unclear. Germline V lookup: CDR1 SGHDT, CDR2 YYEEEE. This CDR3 is built from 14 residues. V lost 4 bases to trimming and J lost 8 bases, with 16 bases between them.

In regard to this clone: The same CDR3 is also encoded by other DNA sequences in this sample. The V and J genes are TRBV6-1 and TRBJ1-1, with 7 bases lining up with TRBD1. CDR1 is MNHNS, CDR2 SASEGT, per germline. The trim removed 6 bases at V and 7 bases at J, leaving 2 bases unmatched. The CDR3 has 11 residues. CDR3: CASSDRVEAFF. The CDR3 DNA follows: TGTGCCAGCAGCGACAGGGTTGAAGCTTTCTTT.

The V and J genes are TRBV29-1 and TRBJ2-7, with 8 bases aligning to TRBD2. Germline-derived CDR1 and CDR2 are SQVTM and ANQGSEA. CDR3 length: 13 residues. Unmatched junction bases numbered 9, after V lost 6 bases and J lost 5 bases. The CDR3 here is CSVRRGVGHEQYF. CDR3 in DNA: TGCAGCGTCCGGCGGGGGGTAGGCCACGAGCAGTACTTC.

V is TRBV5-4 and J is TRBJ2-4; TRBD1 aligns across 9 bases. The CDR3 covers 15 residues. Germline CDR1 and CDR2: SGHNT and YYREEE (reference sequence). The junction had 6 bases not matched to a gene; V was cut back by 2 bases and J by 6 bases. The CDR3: CASSFPGQGSNIQYF. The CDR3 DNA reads TGTGCCAGCAGCTTCCCGGGACAGGGATCAAACATTCAGTACTTC. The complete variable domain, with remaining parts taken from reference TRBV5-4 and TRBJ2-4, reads ETGVTQSPTHLIKTRGQQVTLRCSSQSGHNTVSWYQQALGQGPQFIFQYYREEENGRGNFPPRFSGLQFPNYSSELNVNALELDDSALYLCASSFPGQGSNIQYFGAGTRLSVL.

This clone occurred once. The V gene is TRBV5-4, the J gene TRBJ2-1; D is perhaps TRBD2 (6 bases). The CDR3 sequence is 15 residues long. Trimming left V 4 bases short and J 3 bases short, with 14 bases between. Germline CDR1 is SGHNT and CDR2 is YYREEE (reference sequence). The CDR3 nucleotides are TGTGCCAGCAGCCCTGGGCGGGGAGACTACAATGAGCAGTTCTTC. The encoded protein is CASSPGRGDYNEQFF.

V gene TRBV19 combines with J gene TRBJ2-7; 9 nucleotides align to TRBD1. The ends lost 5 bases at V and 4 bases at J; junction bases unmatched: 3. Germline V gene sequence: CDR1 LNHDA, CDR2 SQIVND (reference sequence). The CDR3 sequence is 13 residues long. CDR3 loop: CASSQGTGYEQYF. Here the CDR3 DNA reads TGTGCCAGTAGTCAGGGGACAGGGTACGAGCAGTACTTC.

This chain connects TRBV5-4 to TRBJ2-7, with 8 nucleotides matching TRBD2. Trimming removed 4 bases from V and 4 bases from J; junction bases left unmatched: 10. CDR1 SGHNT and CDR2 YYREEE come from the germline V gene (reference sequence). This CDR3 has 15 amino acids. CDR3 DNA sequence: TGTGCCAGCAGCCCTCAAACTAGCGGCCCTTACGAGCAGTACTTC. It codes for CASSPQTSGPYEQYF. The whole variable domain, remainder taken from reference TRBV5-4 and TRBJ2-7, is ETGVTQSPTHLIKTRGQQVTLRCSSQSGHNTVSWYQQALGQGPQFIFQYYREEENGRGNFPPRFSGLQFPNYSSELNVNALELDDSALYLCASSPQTSGPYEQYFGPGTRLTVT.

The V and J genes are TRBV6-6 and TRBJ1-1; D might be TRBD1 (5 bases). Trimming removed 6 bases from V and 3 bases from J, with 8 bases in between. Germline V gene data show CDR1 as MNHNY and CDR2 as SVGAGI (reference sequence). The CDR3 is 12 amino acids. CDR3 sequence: CASREGDTEAFF. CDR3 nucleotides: TGTGCCAGCAGGGAAGGGGACACTGAAGCTTTCTTT.

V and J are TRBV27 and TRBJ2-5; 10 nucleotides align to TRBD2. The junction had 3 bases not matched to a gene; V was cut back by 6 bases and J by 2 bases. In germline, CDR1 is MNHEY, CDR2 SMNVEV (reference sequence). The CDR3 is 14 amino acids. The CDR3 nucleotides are TGTGCCAGCAGCCTACTAGCGGGACAAGAGACCCAGTACTTC. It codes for CASSLLAGQETQYF.

The DNA of the CDR3 is TGTGCCAGCAGTTACTCCCAAGGGATGAACGAGCAGTACTTC. This gives the protein CASSYSQGMNEQYF. The V call is TRBV6-6, the J call TRBJ2-7; the D is unclear. Germline V CDR1 and CDR2: MNHNY, SVGAGI (reference sequence). This CDR3 comprises 14 residues. V was trimmed by 0 bases and J by 5 bases, leaving 11 bases between them.

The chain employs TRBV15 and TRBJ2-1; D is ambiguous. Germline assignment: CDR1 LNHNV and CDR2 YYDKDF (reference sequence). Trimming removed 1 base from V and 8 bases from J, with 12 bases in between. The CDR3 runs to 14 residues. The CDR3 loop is CATSRVGIAHEQFF. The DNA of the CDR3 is TGTGCCACCAGCAGAGTGGGTATCGCCCATGAGCAGTTCTTC.

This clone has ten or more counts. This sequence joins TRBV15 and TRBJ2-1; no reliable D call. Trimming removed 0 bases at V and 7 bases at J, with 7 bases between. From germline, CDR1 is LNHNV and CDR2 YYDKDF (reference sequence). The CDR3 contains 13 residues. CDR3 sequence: CATSRESRNEQFF. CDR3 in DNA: TGTGCCACCAGCAGAGAGAGCAGGAATGAGCAGTTCTTC.

In DNA, the CDR3 is TGTGCCTGGAGTAAGGTCTACGAGCAGTACTTC. It is translated as CAWSKVYEQYF. V gene TRBV30 combines with J gene TRBJ2-5; D is uncertain. The J call may be mistaken, given a closer DNA end match to TRBJ2-7. The CDR3 runs 11 residues. Germline CDR1 is GTSNPN and CDR2 is SVGIG (reference sequence).

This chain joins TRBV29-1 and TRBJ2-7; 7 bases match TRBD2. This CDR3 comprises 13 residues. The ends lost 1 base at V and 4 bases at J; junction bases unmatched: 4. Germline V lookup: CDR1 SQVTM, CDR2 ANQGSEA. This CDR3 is CSVEGAGAYEQYF. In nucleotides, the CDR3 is TGCAGCGTTGAAGGGGCGGGAGCTTACGAGCAGTACTTC.